A single sample is the source of the 31 T cell receptor beta chains below, sequenced in a study of shared clonotypes between healthy human individuals. TCRdb's table, derived via immunoSEQ multiplex PCR, lists solely in-frame clones and lacks some. The data hold more than 1,200,000 clones, with just under 99% observed a single time. Material for sequencing was naive CD4+ T cells sorted from blood. Specified subset: CD45RA+ positively selected. These receptors were taken from a young man in good health.

This clone came up once. This rearrangement joins TRBV28 to TRBJ1-5; D perhaps matches TRBD1 (6 bases). Trimming pared 6 bases from V and 7 bases from J, leaving 13 bases between. The CDR3 contains 13 residues. Germline values: CDR1 MDHEN, CDR2 SYDVKM. The CDR3 is CASRSGGAQPQHF. CDR3 coding DNA: TGTGCCAGCAGAAGTGGGGGGGCCCAGCCCCAGCATTTT.

The J gene is TRBJ1-1, the V gene TRBV7-9, with D perhaps matching TRBD1 (6 bases). Germline CDR1 SEHNR, CDR2 FQNEAQ (reference sequence). With 5 bases removed from V and 4 bases from J, the gap between germline ends came to 17 bases. CDR3 size: 15 residues. CDR3: CASSLMDSRGTEAFF. The CDR3 DNA reads TGTGCCAGCAGCCTAATGGACAGTCGCGGCACTGAAGCTTTCTTT.

V usage is TRBV5-4 and J usage is TRBJ1-4, with D perhaps TRBD1 (6 bases). CDR1 SGHNT and CDR2 YYREEE come from the germline V gene (reference sequence). The CDR3 consists of 15 residues. V lost 5 bases, J lost 4 bases, and 15 bases lay in between. The CDR3 DNA is TGTGCCAGCAGTCTTAGACAGGCCAATAATGAAAAACTGTTTTTT. It is translated as CASSLRQANNEKLFF. Combining the CDR3 with reference TRBV5-4 and TRBJ1-4 gives the whole variable domain ETGVTQSPTHLIKTRGQQVTLRCSSQSGHNTVSWYQQALGQGPQFIFQYYREEENGRGNFPPRFSGLQFPNYSSELNVNALELDDSALYLCASSLRQANNEKLFFGSGTQLSVL.

The chain is built from TRBV10-3 and TRBJ1-5; 12 nucleotides match TRBD1. Germline V CDR1 and CDR2: ENHRY, SYGVKD. The J segment lost 6 bases and the V segment lost 6 bases, leaving 6 bases of the junction unmatched. The CDR3 is 15 amino acids. The CDR3 loop is CAISGDRGPGQPQHF. CDR3 bases: TGTGCCATCAGCGGGGACAGGGGGCCAGGTCAGCCCCAGCATTTT.

This chain uses TRBV2 with TRBJ1-4; D is ambiguous. Per germline, CDR1 SNHLY and CDR2 FYNNEI. This CDR3 is built from 13 residues. Trimming shortened V by 4 bases and J by 0 bases, and 3 bases separated the two germline ends. The DNA of the CDR3 is TGTGCCAGCAGTGTTACAACTAATGAAAAACTGTTTTTT. It translates to CASSVTTNEKLFF.

This chain uses TRBV5-5 with TRBJ2-2, with TRBD2 matching over 11 bases. The germline gives CDR1 SGHKS, CDR2 YYEKEE (reference sequence). The CDR3 runs to 17 residues. V shed 2 bases, J shed 3 bases, and the junction held 6 bases outside the gene matches. CDR3 residues: CASSFRLAGGDTGELFF. The CDR3 coding sequence is TGTGCCAGCAGCTTTCGATTAGCGGGAGGGGACACCGGGGAGCTGTTTTTT.

This chain uses TRBV9 with TRBJ2-5; 11 nucleotides match TRBD1. This CDR3 has 16 residues. The V gene's germline CDR1 is SGDLS and CDR2 YYNGEE. J lost 1 base, V lost 0 bases, and 2 bases had no gene match. The CDR3 protein is CASSVGGTGGQETQYF. Here the CDR3 DNA reads TGTGCCAGCAGCGTAGGTGGGACAGGGGGCCAAGAGACCCAGTACTTC.

The genes are TRBV5-1 and TRBJ1-4; D possibly corresponds to TRBD1 (5 bases). The CDR3 extends over 14 amino acids. Per germline, CDR1 SGHRS and CDR2 YFSETQ. V was trimmed by 1 base and J by 8 bases, leaving 12 bases between them. This CDR3 is CASSLSGLGEKLFF. CDR3 in DNA: TGCGCCAGCAGCTTGTCAGGGCTGGGCGAAAAACTGTTTTTT.

The gene calls are TRBV5-1 and TRBJ1-4, with TRBD1 identical over 7 bases. This CDR3 spans 14 amino acids. Trimming took 4 bases from V and 10 from J; bases not matched to a gene: 10. Looked up from germline, CDR1 is SGHRS and CDR2 is YFSETQ. The CDR3 reads CASSVGQVNGKLFF. The CDR3 DNA sequence: TGCGCCAGCAGCGTTGGACAGGTCAACGGAAAACTGTTTTTT.

In nucleotides, the CDR3 is TGCGCCAGCACACGCGGAGCAGGCGGTGAGACCCAGTACTTC. This encodes CASTRGAGGETQYF. This chain connects TRBV5-1 to TRBJ2-5; D uncertain. The V gene lost 6 bases and the J gene lost 5 bases, with 17 bases spanning the gap. The germline V gene encodes CDR1 SGHRS and CDR2 YFSETQ. The CDR3 is 14 amino acids.

Remarks on this clone: Other DNA sequences in the sample encode the same CDR3. CDR3 protein: CASSFRGNSNQPQHF. For the CDR3, the DNA is TGTGCCAGCAGTTTTCGTGGGAATAGCAATCAGCCCCAGCATTTT. This sequence joins TRBV28 and TRBJ1-5; D gene unclear. In germline, CDR1 is MDHEN, CDR2 SYDVKM. V gave up 3 bases and J gave up 0 bases, with 9 bases separating them. This CDR3 comprises 15 residues.

The chain combines TRBV15 with TRBJ2-1; the match to TRBD2 covers 12 bases. Germline CDR1 and CDR2: LNHNV and YYDKDF (reference sequence). The CDR3 extends over 16 amino acids. V dropped 2 bases and J dropped 5; count of bases not matched to a gene: 4. CDR3 amino acids: CATSRHTSGGNNEQFF. CDR3 in DNA: TGTGCCACCAGCAGACACACTAGCGGGGGGAACAATGAGCAGTTCTTC.

This sequence joins TRBV5-4 and TRBJ2-2; 7 bases align to TRBD1. The CDR3 extends over 16 amino acids. The trim removed 4 bases at V and 3 bases at J, leaving 9 bases unmatched. Germline CDR1 SGHNT, CDR2 YYREEE (reference sequence). The CDR3 sequence is CASSRAGTADTGELFF. Here the CDR3 DNA reads TGTGCCAGCAGCAGGGCCGGGACAGCCGACACCGGGGAGCTGTTTTTT. Full variable domain (outside the CDR3, taken from reference TRBV5-4 and TRBJ2-2): ETGVTQSPTHLIKTRGQQVTLRCSSQSGHNTVSWYQQALGQGPQFIFQYYREEENGRGNFPPRFSGLQFPNYSSELNVNALELDDSALYLCASSRAGTADTGELFFGEGSRLTVL.

The chain couples TRBV7-2 to TRBJ2-1; D not resolved. The germline V and J ends were trimmed by 1 base and 9 bases, with 16 bases remaining between them. The germline gives CDR1 SGHTA, CDR2 FQGNSA. The CDR3 is 15 residues long. The DNA for the CDR3 is TGTGCCAGCAGCTTAGAAATCCGGTTTAGTGGTGAGCAGTTCTTC. As protein: CASSLEIRFSGEQFF.

The V and J genes are TRBV5-1 and TRBJ2-3, with no clear D. V was trimmed by 6 bases and J by 1 base, leaving 9 bases between them. The germline V gene has CDR1 SGHRS and CDR2 YFSETQ. This CDR3 region has 13 residues. Here the CDR3 DNA reads TGCGCCAGCAAAACTGGGCGCACAGATACGCAGTATTTT. Translated: CASKTGRTDTQYF. The complete variable domain, with remaining parts taken from reference TRBV5-1 and TRBJ2-3, reads KAGVTQTPRYLIKTRGQQVTLSCSPISGHRSVSWYQQTPGQGLQFLFEYFSETQRNKGNFPGRFSGRQFSNSRSEMNVSTLELGDSALYLCASKTGRTDTQYFGPGTRLTVL.

The chain is built from TRBV11-2 and TRBJ2-5, with D perhaps matching TRBD1 or TRBD2 (5 bases each). Per germline, CDR1 SGHAT and CDR2 FQNNGV. CDR3 length: 15 residues. V lost 1 base, J lost 2 bases, and 11 bases lay in between. CDR3 sequence (DNA): TGTGCCAGCAGCTTAGGTGCAGGGAGACAAGAGACCCAGTACTTC. This translates into CASSLGAGRQETQYF.

As DNA, the CDR3 is TGCGCCAGCAGCCCACCGGACCTGAACACTGAAGCTTTCTTT. Encoded protein: CASSPPDLNTEAFF. The chain has TRBV4-1 and TRBJ1-1; D is ambiguous. Per germline, CDR1 MGHRA and CDR2 YSYEKL. With 4 bases removed from V and 0 bases from J, the gap between germline ends came to 9 bases. The CDR3 is made up of 14 amino acids.

The CDR3 DNA sequence: TGTGCCAGCAGCAACGCTCTGGGGAATGAGCAGTTCTTC. Residues: CASSNALGNEQFF. V and J are TRBV6-5 and TRBJ2-1, with D unclear. The CDR3 sequence is 13 residues long. The germline V gene has CDR1 MNHEY and CDR2 SVGAGI. Trimming shortened V by 6 bases and J by 7 bases, and 13 bases separated the two germline ends.

This chain uses TRBV5-4 with TRBJ2-1; 12 bases map to TRBD2. J gave up 7 bases and V 0 bases, and 5 bases lay outside the gene matches. Germline-derived CDR1 and CDR2 are SGHNT and YYREEE (reference sequence). The CDR3 extends over 16 amino acids. DNA of the CDR3: TGTGCCAGCAGCTTGGGACTAGCGGGAGAAATGAATGAGCAGTTCTTC. Its protein is CASSLGLAGEMNEQFF.

The chain couples TRBV28 to TRBJ2-7, with 7 bases matching TRBD1. Germline V lookup: CDR1 MDHEN, CDR2 SYDVKM. The junction had 11 bases not matched to a gene; V was cut back by 5 bases and J by 4 bases. The CDR3 extends over 15 amino acids. CDR3 protein: CASSPGQVGFYEQYF. CDR3 DNA sequence: TGTGCCAGCAGTCCAGGACAGGTCGGGTTTTACGAGCAGTACTTC. The complete variable domain, with remaining parts taken from reference TRBV28 and TRBJ2-7, reads DVKVTQSSRYLVKRTGEKVFLECVQDMDHENMFWYRQDPGLGLRLIYFSYDVKMKEKGDIPEGYSVSREKKERFSLILESASTNQTSMYLCASSPGQVGFYEQYFGPGTRLTVT.

Worth noting for this clone: This same CDR3 is encoded by further DNA sequences in the sample. The chain is built from TRBV5-1 and TRBJ2-5; D possibly matches TRBD1 or TRBD2 (6 bases each). CDR1 SGHRS and CDR2 YFSETQ come from the germline V gene. The V and J ends lost 2 bases and 4 bases respectively, with 12 bases between them. The CDR3 is 14 amino acids. The CDR3 reads CASSLQGGGETQYF. The CDR3 DNA reads TGCGCCAGCAGCTTACAGGGAGGCGGAGAGACCCAGTACTTC.

The chain recombines TRBV7-3 with TRBJ1-1, with TRBD1 matching 8 bases. Germline trimming cut 4 bases from V and 5 bases from J; bases unmatched to any gene: 21. The CDR3 has 19 residues. Germline V gives CDR1 SGHTA, CDR2 FQGTGA. CDR3 sequence: CASSSTRLVDRGRGTEAFF. CDR3 nucleotides: TGTGCCAGCAGCTCCACCCGACTTGTTGACAGGGGCCGTGGGACTGAAGCTTTCTTT.

The chain employs TRBV6-6 and TRBJ2-7; perhaps TRBD1 as D (5 bases). This CDR3 is 15 amino acids long. Trimming took off 10 bases at V and 2 bases at J, with 21 bases between the two ends. Germline V lookup: CDR1 MNHNY, CDR2 SVGAGI (reference sequence). CDR3 DNA: TGTGCCACCAGACAAACGCAGGGTGGGGCCTACGAGCAGTACTTC. This sequence encodes CATRQTQGGAYEQYF.

The chain uses TRBV7-9 and TRBJ2-7; D is perhaps TRBD1 (5 bases). Trimming took 5 bases from V and 2 from J, leaving 19 bases between them. Germline CDR1 and CDR2: SEHNR and FQNEAQ (reference sequence). The CDR3 runs to 16 residues. The CDR3 spells CASSATVGRTPYEQYF. For the CDR3, the DNA is TGTGCCAGCAGCGCGACAGTAGGGCGGACACCCTACGAGCAGTACTTC.

The chain has TRBV5-1 and TRBJ2-5; 11 bases match TRBD2. V shed 4 bases, J shed 6 bases, and the junction held 8 bases outside the gene matches. The CDR3 extends over 15 amino acids. Looked up from germline, CDR1 is SGHRS and CDR2 is YFSETQ. The DNA of the CDR3 is TGCGCCAGCAGCCCGATACTAGCGGGAGTTAAGACCCAGTACTTC. This codes for CASSPILAGVKTQYF.

This chain uses TRBV19 with TRBJ1-1; D uncertain. Trimming stripped 6 bases from V and 1 base from J, with 15 bases between. CDR1 and CDR2 (germline): LNHDA, SQIVND (reference sequence). The CDR3 consists of 15 residues. Here the CDR3 DNA reads TGTGCCAGTAGGCCGACGGCAGTTTGGAACACTGAAGCTTTCTTT. It codes for CASRPTAVWNTEAFF.

This clone was seen a single time. The chain combines TRBV6-6 with TRBJ1-5; possibly TRBD1 for D (6 bases). V shed 5 bases and J shed 6 bases, with 17 bases lying between them. The CDR3 length is 15 residues. CDR1 is MNHNY and CDR2 is SVGAGI in the germline V gene (reference sequence). CDR3 sequence reads: CASSRLQGVGQPQHF. The CDR3 nucleotides read TGTGCCAGCAGTCGCCTACAGGGCGTCGGTCAGCCCCAGCATTTT.

The chain combines TRBV4-1 with TRBJ2-1; 13 nucleotides match TRBD2. This CDR3 region has 15 residues. The ends lost 4 bases at V and 9 bases at J; junction bases unmatched: 6. The germline gives CDR1 MGHRA, CDR2 YSYEKL. CDR3 residues: CASSPTSGRAAEQFF. CDR3 bases: TGCGCCAGCAGCCCCACTAGCGGGAGGGCCGCTGAGCAGTTCTTC.

This chain joins TRBV18 and TRBJ2-7; D uncertain. Trimming removed 2 bases at V and 7 bases at J, with 12 bases between. Germline V lookup: CDR1 KGHSH, CDR2 LQKENI. This CDR3 spans 13 amino acids. The CDR3 sequence is CASSPNIYGEQYF. DNA of the CDR3: TGTGCCAGCTCACCAAACATCTACGGGGAGCAGTACTTC.

The chain links TRBV7-2 to TRBJ1-2; the D is unclear. CDR3 length: 15 amino acids. Germline values: CDR1 SGHTA, CDR2 FQGNSA. V was clipped by 3 bases and J by 6 bases, with 17 bases between them. CDR3 sequence (DNA): TGTGCCAGCAGCTTCAGCCCGGCAGGCCGGAATGGCTACACCTTC. It encodes CASSFSPAGRNGYTF.

The CDR3 here is CASSEVLGQGSHYGYTF. CDR3 DNA: TGTGCCAGCAGTGAAGTTTTGGGTCAGGGAAGTCACTATGGCTACACCTTC. The chain employs TRBV6-1 and TRBJ1-2, with D possibly matching TRBD1 (5 bases). The CDR3 is 17 amino acids. V dropped 1 base and J dropped 3 bases, with 18 bases sitting between them. Per germline, CDR1 MNHNS and CDR2 SASEGT.